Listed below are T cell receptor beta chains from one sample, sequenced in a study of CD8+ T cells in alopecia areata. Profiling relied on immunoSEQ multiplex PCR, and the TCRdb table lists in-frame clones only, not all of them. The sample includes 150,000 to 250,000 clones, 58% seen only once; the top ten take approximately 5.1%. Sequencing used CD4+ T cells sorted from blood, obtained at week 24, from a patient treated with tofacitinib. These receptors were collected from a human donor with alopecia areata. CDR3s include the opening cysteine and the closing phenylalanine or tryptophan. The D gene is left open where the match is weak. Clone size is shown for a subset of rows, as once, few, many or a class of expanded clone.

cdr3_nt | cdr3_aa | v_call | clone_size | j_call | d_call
TGCAGCGTTGAAGGTGTGGAGGGAGTCCAAGAGACCCAGTACTTC | CSVEGVEGVQETQYF | TRBV29-1 | - | TRBJ2-5 | -
TGTGCCAGTAGTTTAGCGGGATCCCAAGAGACCCAGTACTTC | CASSLAGSQETQYF | TRBV19 | - | TRBJ2-5 | TRBD2
TGCGCCAGCAGCTTTCGACTAGGGGACTATGGCTACACCTTC | CASSFRLGDYGYTF | TRBV5-1 | - | TRBJ1-2 | -
TGCGCCAGCAGCTTGGGTAGGGCCCAAGAGACCCAGTACTTC | CASSLGRAQETQYF | TRBV5-1 | - | TRBJ2-5 | -
TGTGCCATCAGCCTAGCGGGAGGAGCCGGGGAGCTGTTTTTT | CAISLAGGAGELFF | TRBV10-3 | many | TRBJ2-2 | TRBD2
TGCGCCAGCAGCTTGGACCGACAAGAGACCCAGTACTTC | CASSLDRQETQYF | TRBV5-1 | few | TRBJ2-5 | -
TGCGCCAGCAGAGCGGGGGGATTCTCCTACGAGCAGTACTTC | CASRAGGFSYEQYF | TRBV5-1 | - | TRBJ2-7 | TRBD2
TGTGCCATCAGTCCGCTCAGCGACCAAGAGACCCAGTACTTC | CAISPLSDQETQYF | TRBV10-3 | few | TRBJ2-5 | -
TGTGCCAGCAAGGCCCCTCAAGAGACCCAGTACTTC | CASKAPQETQYF | TRBV28 | - | TRBJ2-5 | -
TGTGCCAGCAGCTTAGACGGGACTACCATCGGCAAGCAGTACTTC | CASSLDGTTIGKQYF | TRBV7-2 | - | TRBJ2-7 | TRBD2
TGTGCCAGCAGCTTAGGACTAGCGGGGAACAATGAGCAGTTCTTC | CASSLGLAGNNEQFF | TRBV7-2 | - | TRBJ2-1 | TRBD2
TGCGCCAGCAGCTTGGAAGCCAGGACAAATGAGCAGTTCTTC | CASSLEARTNEQFF | TRBV5-1 | - | TRBJ2-1 | -
TGTGCCTGGAGTGGGGACAGGGACAATCAGCCCCAGCATTTT | CAWSGDRDNQPQHF | TRBV30 | - | TRBJ1-5 | TRBD1
TGCGCCAGCAGCCAAGGCGCGGCTAGCGGGAGGAATGAGCAGTTCTTC | CASSQGAASGRNEQFF | TRBV4-1 | - | TRBJ2-1 | TRBD2
TGTGCCAGCAGTTATCTGGGCGGGGGGACCTACGAGCAGTACTTC | CASSYLGGGTYEQYF | TRBV6-6 | - | TRBJ2-7 | TRBD2
TGTGCCAGCAGCCGAACTAGCGGGAGATACAATGAGCAGTTCTTC | CASSRTSGRYNEQFF | TRBV27 | few | TRBJ2-1 | TRBD2
TGCGCCAGCAGCTTTGGGGCCAGGGGCTACGAGCAGTACTTC | CASSFGARGYEQYF | TRBV5-1 | few | TRBJ2-7 | -
TGTGCCAGCAGCCTACAAGCGGATATCACAGATACGCAGTATTTT | CASSLQADITDTQYF | TRBV7-2 | few | TRBJ2-3 | -
TGTGCCAGCGAAATAGGAGATGAAGCTTTCTTT | CASEIGDEAFF | TRBV6-6 | few | TRBJ1-1 | -
TGTGCCAGCAGCTTACAAGTGACTACGGGGCAAGAGACCCAGTACTTC | CASSLQVTTGQETQYF | TRBV7-2 | - | TRBJ2-5 | -
TGCGCCAGCAGCTTGGCAAGTCTAGAGACCCAGTACTTC | CASSLASLETQYF | TRBV5-1 | - | TRBJ2-5 | -
TGCAGCGTGGACTCGAGAAGTACCGGGGAGCTGTTTTTT | CSVDSRSTGELFF | TRBV29-1 | - | TRBJ2-2 | -
TGTGCCATCAACCCGGGACAGGGGGCTGGTAATGAGCAGTTCTTC | CAINPGQGAGNEQFF | TRBV10-3 | - | TRBJ2-1 | TRBD1
TGCGCCAGCCTTAACGACATTGCCGCTTTCTTT | CASLNDIAAFF | TRBV5-1 | - | TRBJ1-1 | -
TGTGCCAGCAGCTTACGGGGACGACTCAATGAGCAGTTCTTC | CASSLRGRLNEQFF | TRBV7-2 | few | TRBJ2-1 | -
TGTGCCTGGAGTGTGGGCGGATCTGACACAGATACGCAGTATTTT | CAWSVGGSDTDTQYF | TRBV30 | - | TRBJ2-3 | -
TGTGCCAGCAGTCTATCGACAGTCTCCTACGAGCAGTACTTC | CASSLSTVSYEQYF | TRBV6-5 | - | TRBJ2-7 | -
TGTGCCAGCAGCTTATCGGGACAGAGCACAGATACGCAGTATTTT | CASSLSGQSTDTQYF | TRBV7-2 | few | TRBJ2-3 | TRBD1
TGTGCCAGCAGCACCAACAGGGACACTGAAGCTTTCTTT | CASSTNRDTEAFF | TRBV7-2 | - | TRBJ1-1 | -
TGCGCCAGCAGCTTGGGGCGGGCGGGAGGTGACGACGAGCAGTACTTC | CASSLGRAGGDDEQYF | TRBV5-1 | once | TRBJ2-7 | TRBD2
TGTGCCAGCAGCTGGGACAGACACTACGAGCAGTACTTC | CASSWDRHYEQYF | TRBV6-6 | - | TRBJ2-7 | TRBD1
TGCGCCAGCAGCTCGCGGGGGTTCCAAGAGACCCAGTACTTC | CASSSRGFQETQYF | TRBV5-1 | few | TRBJ2-5 | TRBD2